The rows below give T cell receptor beta chains drawn from one sample of a study of T-cell memory formation after mild COVID-19. TCRdb recomputed calls from the 5' RACE reads with MiXCR, one row per CDR3 protein. This table holds fewer than 250,000 distinct CDR3 sequences, about 27% found once. The source material was PBMCs or a T cell subset sorted from them (not recorded which). These receptors came from an adult woman who had mild COVID-19 (a few samples of this study predate the infection). Cell type and time point are not known. Each CDR3 is given with its conserved first and last residue. A D gene is named only where the DNA matches it firmly. Not all rows give a size; the values are once, few, many and, for expanded clones, a class.

TRBV7-6	15	TRBD2	NA	TRBJ2-2	TGTGCCAGCAGGGGACTAGCGGGGAGAACCGGGGAGCTGTTTTTT	CASRGLAGRTGELFF
TRBV28	13	NA	few	TRBJ1-2	TGTGCCAGCAGTTTATCGGGAAGGGATGGCTACACCTTC	CASSLSGRDGYTF
TRBV7-2	15	NA	NA	TRBJ2-7	TGTGCCAGCACCACGCGAGGGGCGGGATCCTACGAGCAGTACTTC	CASTTRGAGSYEQYF
TRBV19	13	NA	NA	TRBJ1-4	TGTGCCAGTAGTATCGGCGACTATGAAAAACTGTTTTTT	CASSIGDYEKLFF
TRBV6-5	14	NA	NA	TRBJ2-7	TGTGCCAGCAGTTATGACCGAGTCTCCTACGAGCAGTACTTC	CASSYDRVSYEQYF
TRBV7-9	14	NA	many	TRBJ2-7	TGTGCCAGCAGCTTAGCCGGCAGGACCTACGAGCAGTACTTC	CASSLAGRTYEQYF
TRBV29-1	14	TRBD1	few	TRBJ2-7	TGCAGCGTGGGGGACAGTCACCGGAGCTACGAGCAGTACTTC	CSVGDSHRSYEQYF
TRBV12-3/TRBV12-4	11	NA	NA	TRBJ1-2	TGTGCCAGCAGACATAACTATGGCTACACCTTC	CASRHNYGYTF
TRBV6-6	14	NA	NA	TRBJ1-1	TGTGCCAGCAGTAGGGGACAAATTAACACTGAAGCTTTCTTT	CASSRGQINTEAFF
TRBV5-1	16	NA	NA	TRBJ2-7	TGCGCCAGCAGCTTGGGGATCGGACTCGACGACTACGAGCAGTACTTC	CASSLGIGLDDYEQYF
TRBV25-1	16	TRBD1	NA	TRBJ2-2	TGTGCCAGCAGTGAATGGGGGACAGGCTTTACCGGGGAGCTGTTTTTT	CASSEWGTGFTGELFF
TRBV7-9	17	NA	NA	TRBJ2-3	TGTGCCAGCAGCGCCATCGGCCGGGGAAATAGCACAGATACGCAGTATTTT	CASSAIGRGNSTDTQYF
TRBV20-1	14	NA	NA	TRBJ1-1	TGCAGTGCTAGAGTAGGGGGTTATAACACTGAAGCTTTCTTT	CSARVGGYNTEAFF
TRBV7-3	15	TRBD1	NA	TRBJ2-2	TGTGCCAGCAGCCCGAGGACAGGCCCCACCGGGGAGCTGTTTTTT	CASSPRTGPTGELFF
TRBV7-6	16	NA	many	TRBJ2-1	TGTGCCAGCAGCCCCCGTGTTGGCGGTTCCTACAATGAGCAGTTCTTC	CASSPRVGGSYNEQFF
TRBV12-3/TRBV12-4	13	NA	few	TRBJ1-5	TGTGCCAGCAGTTTTCGGGACAATCAGCCCCAGCATTTT	CASSFRDNQPQHF
TRBV6-1	14	NA	few	TRBJ1-1	TGTGCCAGCAGTGAAGCGTCAGGGAACACTGAAGCTTTCTTT	CASSEASGNTEAFF
TRBV5-1	15	NA	few	TRBJ1-1	TGCGCCAGCAGCTTGGTTGGGGGGCTGAACACTGAAGCTTTCTTT	CASSLVGGLNTEAFF
TRBV12-3/TRBV12-4	12	NA	NA	TRBJ1-1	TGTGCCAGCAGTTGGGTGGGCACTGAAGCTTTCTTT	CASSWVGTEAFF
TRBV30	15	TRBD1	NA	TRBJ2-1	TGTGCCTGGAGTATAGGACAGGCGGCCTACAATGAGCAGTTCTTC	CAWSIGQAAYNEQFF
TRBV29-1	11	NA	NA	TRBJ1-1	TGCAGCGTACGAATGAACACTGAAGCTTTCTTT	CSVRMNTEAFF
TRBV5-1	15	NA	few	TRBJ2-2	TGCGCCAGCAGCTTGGAAGGGACGCTGGCCGGGGAGCTGTTTTTT	CASSLEGTLAGELFF
TRBV20-1	15	TRBD1	NA	TRBJ2-1	TGCAGCGGTGGGGGCGACAGGGCCTCCTACAATGAGCAGTTCTTC	CSGGGDRASYNEQFF
TRBV5-1	14	NA	NA	TRBJ1-4	TGCGCCAGCAGCTTGAGCAGCAACGACGAAAAACTGTTTTTT	CASSLSSNDEKLFF
TRBV7-9	14	NA	NA	TRBJ2-1	TGTGCCAGCAGCTTAGACAGTGTTTACAATGAGCAGTTCTTC	CASSLDSVYNEQFF